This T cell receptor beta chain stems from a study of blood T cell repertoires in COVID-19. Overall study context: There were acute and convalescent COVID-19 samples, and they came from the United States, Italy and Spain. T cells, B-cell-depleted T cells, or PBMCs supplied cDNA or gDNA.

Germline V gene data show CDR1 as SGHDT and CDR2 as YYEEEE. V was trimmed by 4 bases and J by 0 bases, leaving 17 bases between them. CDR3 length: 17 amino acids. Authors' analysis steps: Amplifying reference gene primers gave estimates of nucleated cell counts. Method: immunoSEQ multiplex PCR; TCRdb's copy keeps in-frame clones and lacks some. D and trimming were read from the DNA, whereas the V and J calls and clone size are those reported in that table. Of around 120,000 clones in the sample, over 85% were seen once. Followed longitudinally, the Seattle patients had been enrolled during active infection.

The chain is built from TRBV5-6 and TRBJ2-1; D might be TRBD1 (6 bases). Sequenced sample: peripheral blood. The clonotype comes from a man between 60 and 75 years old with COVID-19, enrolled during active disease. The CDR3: CASSVNRDPLSYNEQFF. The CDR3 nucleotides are TGTGCCAGCAGCGTAAACAGGGACCCTCTCTCCTACAATGAGCAGTTCTTC.